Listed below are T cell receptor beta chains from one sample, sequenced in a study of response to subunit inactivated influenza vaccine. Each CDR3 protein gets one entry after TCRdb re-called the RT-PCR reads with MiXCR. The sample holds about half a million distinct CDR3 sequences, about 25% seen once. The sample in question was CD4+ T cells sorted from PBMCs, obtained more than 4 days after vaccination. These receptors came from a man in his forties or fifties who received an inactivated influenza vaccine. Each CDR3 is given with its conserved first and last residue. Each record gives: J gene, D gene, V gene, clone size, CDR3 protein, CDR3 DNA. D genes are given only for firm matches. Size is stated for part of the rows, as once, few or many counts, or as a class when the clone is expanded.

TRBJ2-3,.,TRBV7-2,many,CASSLSFTDTQYF,TGTGCCAGCAGCTTATCGTTCACAGATACGCAGTATTTT
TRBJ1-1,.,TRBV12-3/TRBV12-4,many,CASIKEANTEAFF,TGTGCCAGCATCAAGGAGGCGAACACTGAAGCTTTCTTT
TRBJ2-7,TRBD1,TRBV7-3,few,CASSLTGQGEQYF,TGTGCCAGCAGCTTAACCGGACAGGGCGAGCAGTACTTC
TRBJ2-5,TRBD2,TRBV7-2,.,CASSLGPSGGQETQYF,TGTGCCAGCAGCTTAGGACCTAGCGGAGGTCAAGAGACCCAGTACTTC
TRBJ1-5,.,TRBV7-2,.,CASSKGSGQPQHF,TGTGCCAGCAGCAAAGGGTCTGGGCAGCCCCAGCATTTT
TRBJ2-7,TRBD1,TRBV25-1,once,CASSKTGTGEQYF,TGTGCCAGCAGTAAGACAGGGACCGGAGAGCAGTACTTC
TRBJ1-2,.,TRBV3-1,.,CASSQRGAAMMGYTF,TGTGCCAGCAGCCAGCGGGGGGCAGCCATGATGGGCTACACCTTC
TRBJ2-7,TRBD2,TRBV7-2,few,CASSLVLVAGGYEQYF,TGTGCCAGCAGCTTAGTCCTAGTAGCGGGAGGCTACGAGCAGTACTTC
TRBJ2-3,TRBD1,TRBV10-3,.,CAVSEWDRDTDTQYF,TGTGCCGTCAGTGAGTGGGACAGGGATACAGATACGCAGTATTTT
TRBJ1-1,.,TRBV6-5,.,CASSYSSPPGATEAFF,TGTGCCAGCAGTTACTCGTCCCCCCCGGGGGCCACTGAAGCTTTCTTT
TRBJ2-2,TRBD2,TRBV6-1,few,CASSDMGGINTGELFF,TGTGCCAGCAGTGACATGGGGGGGATAAACACCGGGGAGCTGTTTTTT
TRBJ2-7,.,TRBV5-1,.,CASSPSDGGSVQYF,TGCGCCAGCAGCCCATCGGACGGGGGAAGCGTGCAGTACTTC
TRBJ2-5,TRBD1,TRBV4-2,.,CASSQERTGGETQYF,TGTGCCAGCAGCCAAGAAAGGACAGGGGGAGAGACCCAGTACTTC
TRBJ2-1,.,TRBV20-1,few,CAPSVYNEQFF,TGCGCCCCCAGCGTTTACAATGAGCAGTTCTTC
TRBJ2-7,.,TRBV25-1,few,CASSDVTAYEQYF,TGTGCCAGCAGTGATGTGACAGCATACGAGCAGTACTTC
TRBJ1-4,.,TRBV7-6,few,CASSPGTSNEKLFF,TGTGCCAGCAGCCCCGGGACTTCCAATGAAAAACTGTTTTTT
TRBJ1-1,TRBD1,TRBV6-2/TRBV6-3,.,CASSYVHGTVNTEAFF,TGTGCCAGCAGTTACGTTCATGGGACAGTGAACACTGAAGCTTTCTTT
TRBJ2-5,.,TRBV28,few,CASSFKRGWTQYF,TGTGCCAGCAGTTTCAAGAGGGGATGGACCCAGTACTTC
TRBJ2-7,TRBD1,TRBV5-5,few,CASRRGQGDSYEQYF,TGTGCCAGCAGGCGGGGACAGGGGGACTCCTACGAGCAGTACTTC
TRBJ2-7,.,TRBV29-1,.,CSVRTPRSYEQYF,TGCAGCGTTCGCACGCCGCGCTCCTACGAGCAGTACTTC
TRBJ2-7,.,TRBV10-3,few,CAISETDWGGGSYEQYF,TGTGCCATCAGTGAAACCGATTGGGGAGGGGGCTCCTACGAGCAGTACTTC
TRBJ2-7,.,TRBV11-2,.,CASSLEEGGYEQYF,TGTGCCAGCAGCTTAGAGGAGGGCGGCTACGAGCAGTACTTC
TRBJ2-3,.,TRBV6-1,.,CASSEAGGTQYF,TGTGCCAGCAGTGAAGCGGGGGGTACGCAGTATTTT
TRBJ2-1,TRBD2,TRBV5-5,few,CASSAGLARPKRHNEQFF,TGTGCCAGCAGCGCGGGACTAGCCCGGCCTAAACGCCACAATGAGCAGTTCTTC
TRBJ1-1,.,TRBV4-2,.,CASSQGANTEAFF,TGTGCCAGCAGCCAAGGAGCGAACACTGAAGCTTTCTTT
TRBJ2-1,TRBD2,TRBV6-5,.,CASSYSSGVYNEQFF,TGTGCCAGCAGTTATTCTAGCGGGGTATACAATGAGCAGTTCTTC
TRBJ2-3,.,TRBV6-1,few,CASRRGGQANTDTQYF,TGTGCCAGCAGGAGGGGGGGACAGGCTAACACAGATACGCAGTATTTT
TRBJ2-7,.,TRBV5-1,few,CASSFLPEHSYEQYF,TGCGCCAGCAGCTTCCTACCAGAGCACTCCTACGAGCAGTACTTC
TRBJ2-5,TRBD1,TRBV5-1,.,CASSSFPGQGIGETQYF,TGCGCCAGCAGCTCTTTCCCGGGACAGGGGATTGGGGAGACCCAGTACTTC
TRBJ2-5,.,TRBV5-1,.,CASSLMGGPQETQYF,TGCGCCAGCAGCTTGATGGGAGGACCCCAAGAGACCCAGTACTTC
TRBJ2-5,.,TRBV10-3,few,CAISDRVGQEQETQYF,TGTGCCATCAGTGACAGGGTCGGGCAGGAGCAAGAGACCCAGTACTTC
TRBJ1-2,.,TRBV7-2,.,CASSPPNYGYTF,TGTGCCAGCAGCCCCCCTAACTATGGCTACACCTTC
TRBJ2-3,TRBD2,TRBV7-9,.,CASSRTSGGADTQYF,TGTGCCAGCAGCAGGACTAGCGGGGGAGCAGATACGCAGTATTTT
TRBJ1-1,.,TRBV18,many,CASSLGVENAEAFF,TGTGCCAGCTCACTGGGCGTTGAAAACGCTGAAGCTTTCTTT
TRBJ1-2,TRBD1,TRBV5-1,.,CASSVGTGGLDGYTF,TGCGCCAGCAGCGTTGGGACAGGGGGACTCGATGGCTACACCTTC
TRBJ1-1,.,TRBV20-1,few,CSARGTALNTEAFF,TGCAGTGCTAGAGGAACGGCTTTGAACACTGAAGCTTTCTTT
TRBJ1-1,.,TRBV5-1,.,CASSLVWGRAAEAFF,TGCGCCAGCAGCTTGGTTTGGGGGCGCGCCGCTGAAGCTTTCTTT
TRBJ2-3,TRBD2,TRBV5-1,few,CASSRDGGGATDTQYF,TGCGCCAGCAGCCGAGACGGCGGGGGAGCCACAGATACGCAGTATTTT
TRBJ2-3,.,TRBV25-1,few,CASSEAGPGSGDTQYF,TGTGCCAGCAGTGAAGCCGGGCCGGGGAGCGGAGATACGCAGTATTTT
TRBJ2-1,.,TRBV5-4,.,CASSSLFDEQFF,TGTGCCAGCAGCTCCCTTTTTGATGAGCAGTTCTTC
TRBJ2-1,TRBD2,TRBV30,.,CAWSVEAGGERNEQFF,TGTGCCTGGAGTGTAGAGGCGGGAGGGGAAAGAAATGAGCAGTTCTTC
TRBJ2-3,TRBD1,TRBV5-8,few,CASSWDREDTQYF,TGTGCCAGCAGCTGGGACAGGGAGGATACGCAGTATTTT
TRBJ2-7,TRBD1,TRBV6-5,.,CATKLVFGTGRNEQYF,TGTGCCACCAAGTTAGTGTTCGGGACAGGGAGAAACGAGCAGTACTTC
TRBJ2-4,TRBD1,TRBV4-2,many,CASSQNRDRGDIQYF,TGTGCCAGCAGCCAAAACCGGGACAGGGGGGACATTCAGTACTTC
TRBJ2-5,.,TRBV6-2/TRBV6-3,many,CASSYWTDQETQYF,TGTGCCAGCAGTTACTGGACAGATCAAGAGACCCAGTACTTC
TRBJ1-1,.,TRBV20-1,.,CSASPDIEAFF,TGCAGTGCTAGCCCCGATATTGAAGCTTTCTTT
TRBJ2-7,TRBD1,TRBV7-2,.,CASTFDRGGSYEQYF,TGTGCCAGCACCTTCGACAGGGGCGGGTCCTACGAGCAGTACTTC
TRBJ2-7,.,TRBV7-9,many,CASSLEKGINEQYF,TGTGCCAGCAGCTTAGAAAAAGGGATCAACGAGCAGTACTTC
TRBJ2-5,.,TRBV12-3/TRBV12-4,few,CASSDNIETQYF,TGTGCCAGCAGTGATAATATAGAGACCCAGTACTTC
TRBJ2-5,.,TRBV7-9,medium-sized,CASSGTGLGKTQYF,TGTGCCAGCAGCGGTACAGGGCTAGGGAAGACCCAGTACTTC